Below are 10 T cell receptor beta chains sequenced from a single sample in a study of identical twins. TCRdb processed the 5' RACE reads anew with MiXCR; each CDR3 protein has one entry. The repertoire consists of about 810,000 distinct CDR3 sequences, with roughly 12% occurring once and the leading ten covering around 1.6%. These records were also assigned to another study, of yellow fever vaccine responses in identical twins.

Sequencing was carried out using PBMCs. These receptors were taken from a woman aged 18-29 years in good health.

The chain links TRBV27 to TRBJ2-1; the D is unclear. Germline assignment: CDR1 MNHEY and CDR2 SMNVEV (reference sequence). V was shortened by 2 bases and J by 0 bases, with 11 bases between the two germline ends. This CDR3 is built from 16 residues. The CDR3 region is CASSLRPASSYNEQFF. As DNA, the CDR3 is TGTGCCAGCAGTTTACGCCCCGCGAGCTCCTACAATGAGCAGTTCTTC.

This clonotype has just a few counts. The chain has TRBV12-3 or TRBV12-4 and TRBJ1-5; D is unresolved. This CDR3 contains 12 residues. V gave up 5 bases and J gave up 4 bases, with 6 bases separating them. Here the CDR3 DNA reads TGTGCCAGCAGTGTCACAAATCAGCCCCAGCATTTT. It is translated as CASSVTNQPQHF.

This clonotype has more than one count but fewer than ten. The chain joins TRBV4-1 to TRBJ1-6, with TRBD1 matching 9 bases. Losses at the gene ends were 1 base for V and 9 bases for J; bases not matched to a gene: 7. Germline V gene lookup returns CDR1 MGHRA and CDR2 YSYEKL. The CDR3 totals 16 residues. CDR3 amino acids: CASSQAPGTGISPLHF. CDR3 in DNA: TGCGCCAGCAGCCAAGCCCCCGGGACAGGGATTTCACCCCTCCACTTT.

The chain recombines TRBV14 with TRBJ1-4; D ambiguous. CDR3 length equals 12 residues. The germline V and J ends were trimmed by 5 bases and 5 bases, with 6 bases remaining between them. Germline V gene data show CDR1 as SGHDN and CDR2 as FVKESK. Here the CDR3 reads CASSNGNEKLFF. The CDR3 DNA sequence: TGTGCCAGCAGCAATGGGAATGAAAAACTGTTTTTT.

This clonotype has a count of ten or more. The V and J genes are TRBV5-1 and TRBJ1-6; 7 bases are shared with TRBD1. CDR3 length: 16 residues. The germline gives CDR1 SGHRS, CDR2 YFSETQ. J lost 5 bases, V lost 7 bases, and 12 bases had no gene match. The CDR3 spells CASSPRRDRDNSPLHF. The CDR3 DNA sequence: TGCGCCAGCTCACCACGCCGGGACAGAGATAATTCACCCCTCCACTTT. The variable domain in full, completed from reference TRBV5-1 and TRBJ1-6, reads KAGVTQTPRYLIKTRGQQVTLSCSPISGHRSVSWYQQTPGQGLQFLFEYFSETQRNKGNFPGRFSGRQFSNSRSEMNVSTLELGDSALYLCASSPRRDRDNSPLHFGNGTRLTVT.

The V call is TRBV19, the J call TRBJ1-5; TRBD1 might be the D (6 bases). V lost 4 bases and J 7 bases, leaving 14 bases between the germline ends. Germline V CDR1 and CDR2: LNHDA, SQIVND (reference sequence). The CDR3 spans 14 residues. The CDR3: CASSTQGAGQPQHF. The CDR3 coding sequence is TGTGCCAGTAGTACACAGGGAGCCGGGCAGCCCCAGCATTTT.

The chain links TRBV20-1 to TRBJ2-1, with D possibly TRBD2 on 6 matching bases. CDR1 is DFQATT and CDR2 is SNEGSKA in the germline V gene (reference sequence). The V end was cut by 7 bases, the J end by 10 bases, with 11 bases between. The CDR3 covers 10 residues. The CDR3, as DNA: TGCAGTGTCCGAAGCGGGGAGCAGTTCTTC. This codes for CSVRSGEQFF.

The chain joins TRBV12-3 or TRBV12-4 to TRBJ2-1; weak D call: TRBD1 (6 bases). There are 14 residues in the CDR3. V lost 3 bases, J lost 10 bases, and 16 bases lay in between. For the CDR3, the DNA is TGTGCCAGCAGTTTCTCTACAGGGATCGGAGAGCAGTTCTTC. This gives the protein CASSFSTGIGEQFF.

The rearrangement links TRBV7-9 to TRBJ2-1, with 10 bases identical to TRBD2. CDR1 is SEHNR, CDR2 FQNEAQ, per germline (reference sequence). The V gene end was trimmed by 5 bases and the J gene end by 3 bases; junction bases not matched to a gene: 10. CDR3 size: 17 residues. The CDR3 protein is CASSPDPGTSDYNEQFF. The CDR3 nucleotides are TGTGCCAGCAGCCCAGACCCCGGGACTAGCGACTACAATGAGCAGTTCTTC.

This clonotype was observed a handful of times. The gene calls are TRBV4-2 and TRBJ2-4; 12 nucleotides match TRBD2. This CDR3 has 17 amino acids. Germline CDR1 reads LGHNA; CDR2 reads YNFKEQ. The trim removed 0 bases at V and 5 bases at J, leaving 5 bases unmatched. The CDR3 region has the DNA TGTGCCAGCAGCCAAGATTTGACTAGCGGGAGCGAAAACATTCAGTACTTC. This gives the protein CASSQDLTSGSENIQYF.